This T cell receptor beta chain was obtained from a study of T cells in women clearing cervical HPV infection. The study, taken as a whole, reports: Richness plus V gene abundances separated cases from controls with AUC roughly 0.85.

immunoSEQ multiplex PCR used an average of roughly 1,300 ng genomic DNA. Using immunoSEQ multiplex PCR, the repertoire was profiled, and TCRdb retains in-frame clones only, with some absent. The sample totals more than 20,000 clones; its top ten clones hold over 6.5%. Comments on this clone: Its specificity is not known. Sequencing ends 3 residues short of the CDR3 end; the germline J gene provides the rest.

This CDR3 comprises 13 residues. The germline V gene has CDR1 MNHEY and CDR2 SVGEGT. The TCR comes from a woman between 18 and 70 years old with a cervical HPV16 infection that either progressed to CIN3+ or cleared (not recorded which). The chain couples TRBV6-2 or TRBV6-3 to TRBJ2-5; D is perhaps TRBD2 (6 bases). The sample consisted of blood buffy coat. The CDR3 spells CASSPAGLKTQYF. The part of the CDR3 DNA that was read is TGTGCCAGCAGTCCCGCGGGACTGAAAACC.